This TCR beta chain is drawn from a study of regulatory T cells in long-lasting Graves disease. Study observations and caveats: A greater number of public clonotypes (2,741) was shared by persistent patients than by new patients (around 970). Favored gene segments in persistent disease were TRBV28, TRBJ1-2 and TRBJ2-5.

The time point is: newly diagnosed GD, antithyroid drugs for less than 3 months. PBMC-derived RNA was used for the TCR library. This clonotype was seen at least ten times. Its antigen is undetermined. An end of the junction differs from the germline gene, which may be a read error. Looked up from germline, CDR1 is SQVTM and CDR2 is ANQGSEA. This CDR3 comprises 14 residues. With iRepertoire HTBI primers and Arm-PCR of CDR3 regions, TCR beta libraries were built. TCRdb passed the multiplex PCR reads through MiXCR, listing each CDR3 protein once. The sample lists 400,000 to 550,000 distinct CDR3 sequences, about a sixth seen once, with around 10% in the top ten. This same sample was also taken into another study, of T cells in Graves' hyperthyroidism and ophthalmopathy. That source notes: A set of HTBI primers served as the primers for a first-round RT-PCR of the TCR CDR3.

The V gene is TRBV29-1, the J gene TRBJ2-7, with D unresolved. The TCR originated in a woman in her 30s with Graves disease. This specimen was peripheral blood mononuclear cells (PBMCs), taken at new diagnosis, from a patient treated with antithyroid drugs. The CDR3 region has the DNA TGCAGCGTTGAGGCGCCGGGCCCCTCCTATGAGCAGTACTTC. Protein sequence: CSVEAPGPSYEQYF.